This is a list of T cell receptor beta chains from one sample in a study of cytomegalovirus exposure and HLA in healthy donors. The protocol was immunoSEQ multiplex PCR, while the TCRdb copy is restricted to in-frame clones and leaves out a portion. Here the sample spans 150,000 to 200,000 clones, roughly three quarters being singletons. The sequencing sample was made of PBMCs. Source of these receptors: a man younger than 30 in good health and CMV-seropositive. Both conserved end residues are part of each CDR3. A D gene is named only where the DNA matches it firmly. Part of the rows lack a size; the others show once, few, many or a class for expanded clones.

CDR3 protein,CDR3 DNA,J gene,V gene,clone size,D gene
CATLGIGRGTEAFF,TGTGCCACCCTTGGGATAGGGAGGGGTACTGAAGCTTTCTTT,TRBJ1-1,TRBV15,.,.
CASSPGQGGTEAFF,TGTGCCAGCAGCCCCGGACAGGGAGGCACTGAAGCTTTCTTT,TRBJ1-1,TRBV7-3,few,TRBD1
CASSQDLAGATNTGELFF,TGTGCCAGCAGCCAAGATTTAGCGGGGGCAACAAACACCGGGGAGCTGTTTTTT,TRBJ2-2,TRBV4-2,.,TRBD2
CASSGQPSGGATDTQYF,TGTGCCAGCAGTGGACAACCTAGCGGGGGGGCCACAGATACGCAGTATTTT,TRBJ2-3,TRBV27,.,TRBD2
CAISSDIAYGYTF,TGTGCCATCAGTTCGGACATAGCCTATGGCTACACCTTC,TRBJ1-2,TRBV10-3,.,.
CASSLGGGVKTQYF,TGTGCCAGCAGCTTAGGGGGGGGCGTGAAGACCCAGTACTTC,TRBJ2-5,TRBV7-3,.,.
CASSEVGAQGQPQHF,TGTGCCAGCAGTGAAGTGGGGGCACAGGGGCAACCCCAGCATTTT,TRBJ1-5,TRBV2,.,TRBD1
CASSYPSGAQGNTIYF,TGTGCCAGCAGTTACCCCAGCGGGGCGCAAGGAAACACCATATATTTT,TRBJ1-3,TRBV6-6,.,.
CASSEVVGDREYF,TGCGCCAGCAGTGAGGTGGTGGGGGACAGAGAGTACTTC,TRBJ2-4,TRBV10-1,.,TRBD1
CASSLRLAGKNEQFF,TGTGCCAGCAGCTTAAGACTAGCGGGGAAGAATGAGCAGTTCTTC,TRBJ2-1,TRBV13,.,TRBD2
CAISEGSGVQETQYF,TGTGCCATCAGTGAGGGCAGCGGAGTACAAGAGACCCAGTACTTC,TRBJ2-5,TRBV10-3,.,.
CASSFAGTGASNEQFF,TGTGCCAGCAGTTTTGCCGGGACAGGGGCATCCAATGAGCAGTTCTTC,TRBJ2-1,TRBV28,.,TRBD1
CASTPPRAGGRLTGELFF,TGTGCCAGCACCCCGCCGAGAGCGGGGGGGCGGTTAACCGGGGAGCTGTTTTTT,TRBJ2-2,TRBV5-6,.,TRBD2
CASSAPGQGFRGNQPQHF,TGTGCCAGCAGTGCCCCGGGACAGGGGTTTCGTGGCAATCAGCCCCAGCATTTT,TRBJ1-5,TRBV6-1,.,TRBD1
CASSIPGLAQPQHF,TGTGCCAGTAGTATACCGGGGTTGGCTCAGCCCCAGCATTTT,TRBJ1-5,TRBV19,.,.
CASSLARTSNEQFF,TGCGCCAGCAGCTTGGCCCGGACTAGTAATGAGCAGTTCTTC,TRBJ2-1,TRBV5-1,.,TRBD2
CASSAGTTDTQYF,TGCGCCAGCAGCGCGGGAACCACAGATACGCAGTATTTT,TRBJ2-3,TRBV5-1,.,.
CAISETSGGAGDYNEQFF,TGTGCCATCAGTGAGACTAGCGGGGGGGCCGGTGACTACAATGAGCAGTTCTTC,TRBJ2-1,TRBV10-3,.,TRBD2
CASSFQETQYF,TGTGCCAGCAGCTTTCAGGAGACCCAGTACTTC,TRBJ2-5,TRBV5-8,.,.
CASSPRQGRNEKLFF,TGTGCCAGCAGTCCCCGACAGGGGAGAAATGAAAAACTGTTTTTT,TRBJ1-4,TRBV6-1,.,TRBD1
CAISEGIRGPQHF,TGTGCCATCAGTGAAGGGATCAGGGGGCCCCAGCATTTT,TRBJ1-5,TRBV10-3,.,.
CASSLRSSGQETQYF,TGCGCCAGCAGCTTGAGGTCTAGCGGACAAGAGACCCAGTACTTC,TRBJ2-5,TRBV5-1,.,TRBD2
CSASKDGLEAFF,TGCAGCGCCTCTAAGGACGGACTTGAAGCTTTCTTT,TRBJ1-1,TRBV29-1,.,.
CASRTRDSRSPLHF,TGCGCCAGCAGGACCCGGGACAGTCGATCACCCCTCCACTTT,TRBJ1-6,TRBV5-1,.,TRBD1
CASSLPQGARAFF,TGTGCCAGCAGCCTCCCCCAGGGGGCTAGGGCTTTCTTT,TRBJ1-1,TRBV11-1,.,TRBD1
CASSTGTGANQPQHF,TGTGCCAGCAGCACCGGGACAGGGGCGAATCAGCCCCAGCATTTT,TRBJ1-5,TRBV7-9,.,TRBD1
CASSFGQGRTGELFF,TGTGCCAGCAGCTTTGGACAGGGTCGTACCGGGGAGCTGTTTTTT,TRBJ2-2,TRBV11-1,.,TRBD1
CASSSQGSSGNTIYF,TGTGCCAGTAGTTCACAGGGGAGCTCTGGAAACACCATATATTTT,TRBJ1-3,TRBV19,few,TRBD1
CASSQRTGEYNEQFF,TGCGCCAGCAGCCAGAGGACAGGCGAGTACAATGAGCAGTTCTTC,TRBJ2-1,TRBV4-1,.,TRBD1
CASSPQGYGYTF,TGTGCCAGCAGTCCACAGGGTTATGGCTACACCTTC,TRBJ1-2,TRBV6-1,.,.
CASSNEGATNEKLFF,TGTGCCAGCAGTAACGAGGGGGCAACTAATGAAAAACTGTTTTTT,TRBJ1-4,TRBV6-5,.,.
CAWEGLAGSQAEETQYF,TGTGCCTGGGAGGGACTAGCGGGATCCCAAGCCGAAGAGACCCAGTACTTC,TRBJ2-5,TRBV30,few,TRBD2
CASSWDRVQPQHF,TGTGCCAGCAGCTGGGACAGGGTCCAGCCCCAGCATTTT,TRBJ1-5,TRBV7-9,.,TRBD1
CASTISHRDAFF,TGTGCCAGCACCATCTCCCACAGGGACGCTTTCTTT,TRBJ1-1,TRBV28,few,.
CASSSRQAIGEKLFF,TGTGCCAGCAGCTCTAGACAGGCTATAGGTGAAAAACTGTTTTTT,TRBJ1-4,TRBV9,few,.
CAWTRDRDSPLHF,TGTGCCTGGACGCGGGACAGGGATTCACCCCTCCACTTT,TRBJ1-6,TRBV30,.,TRBD1
CASSSGQGEGNEQFF,TGTGCCAGCAGCTCGGGACAGGGGGAAGGCAATGAGCAGTTCTTC,TRBJ2-1,TRBV5-4,.,TRBD1
CASSQAGGGYTF,TGTGCCAGCAGCCAGGCGGGGGGGGGCTACACCTTC,TRBJ1-2,TRBV5-4,.,.
CASSAGQVMNTEAFF,TGTGCCAGCAGCGCGGGACAGGTTATGAATACTGAAGCTTTCTTT,TRBJ1-1,TRBV11-2,.,TRBD1
CASSAEGTPNEKLFF,TGTGCCAGCAGCGCAGAAGGGACACCCAATGAAAAACTGTTTTTT,TRBJ1-4,TRBV9,.,.
CASSLRGHSGLNTGELFF,TGTGCCAGCAGTCTCCGGGGTCATTCGGGATTGAACACCGGGGAGCTGTTTTTT,TRBJ2-2,TRBV28,.,.
CASSPTWLGGRSNEQFF,TGCGCCAGCAGCCCTACCTGGCTAGGGGGTAGGAGCAATGAGCAGTTCTTC,TRBJ2-1,TRBV5-1,.,.
CAISGLAGADGTGELFF,TGTGCCATCAGCGGACTAGCGGGAGCTGACGGCACCGGGGAGCTGTTTTTT,TRBJ2-2,TRBV10-3,few,TRBD2
CASKRGPNTGELFF,TGTGCCAGCAAGCGCGGGCCGAACACCGGGGAGCTGTTTTTT,TRBJ2-2,TRBV6-5,.,.
CASSGSSDGLTGELFF,TGTGCCAGCAGTGGTAGTAGCGACGGCTTAACCGGGGAGCTGTTTTTT,TRBJ2-2,TRBV6-4,few,.
CASSLVAGPQETQYF,TGCGCCAGCAGCTTGGTCGCGGGACCACAAGAGACCCAGTACTTC,TRBJ2-5,TRBV5-1,.,.
CASSVGSNNEQFF,TGTGCCAGCAGTGTGGGCAGCAACAATGAGCAGTTCTTC,TRBJ2-1,TRBV25-1,.,.
CASSRIAGPYNEQFF,TGTGCCAGCAGCCGGATAGCGGGCCCCTACAATGAGCAGTTCTTC,TRBJ2-1,TRBV7-9,.,TRBD2
CASRTGGASNQPQHF,TGTGCCAGCAGAACCGGGGGGGCTAGCAATCAGCCCCAGCATTTT,TRBJ1-5,TRBV2,.,.
CSVRDRVGTGELFF,TGCAGCGTCCGGGACAGGGTCGGGACCGGGGAGCTGTTTTTT,TRBJ2-2,TRBV29-1,.,TRBD1
CASSSRRTGFTDTQYF,TGTGCCAGCAGTTCCCGCCGGACAGGATTCACAGATACGCAGTATTTT,TRBJ2-3,TRBV27,.,TRBD1
CASSPPGGQPQHF,TGCGCCAGCAGCCCTCCGGGAGGGCAGCCCCAGCATTTT,TRBJ1-5,TRBV4-1,once,.
CARVQGFEQFF,TGTGCCAGAGTACAGGGTTTCGAGCAGTTCTTC,TRBJ2-1,TRBV7-2,.,.
CASSKEGYGYTF,TGTGCCAGCAGTAAGGAGGGCTATGGCTACACCTTC,TRBJ1-2,TRBV28,.,.
CASSRSLQETQYF,TGTGCCAGCAGCCGGTCACTCCAAGAGACCCAGTACTTC,TRBJ2-5,TRBV14,.,.
CASSPLPGGSYGYTF,TGCGCCAGCAGCCCCCTGCCAGGGGGCTCTTATGGCTACACCTTC,TRBJ1-2,TRBV4-1,.,TRBD1
CASSPGGTNEKLFF,TGTGCCAGCAGTCCAGGGGGAACTAATGAAAAACTGTTTTTT,TRBJ1-4,TRBV25-1,few,TRBD1
CASSLAMGLETQYF,TGCGCCAGCAGCTTGGCGATGGGGCTAGAGACCCAGTACTTC,TRBJ2-5,TRBV5-1,.,.